Each of the 21 T cell receptor beta chains below was sequenced from the same sample in a study of blood T cell repertoires in COVID-19 (dated by TCRdb to 2020 to 2021). Receptor amplification or capture employed the immunoSEQ multiplex PCR assay. Held by TCRdb, this immuneACCESS table contains in-frame sequences only and omits some clones. Under half of the omission traces to an unresolved V gene where checked; the cause of the rest is unknown. In this sample the table shows roughly 43,000 clones, roughly four fifths of which occur a single time. Of the sample, around 40% is held by the ten largest clones. The sample was peripheral blood. All receptors derive from a woman aged 80 or older with acute or convalescent COVID-19.

The chain employs TRBV12-3 or TRBV12-4 and TRBJ1-6; D remains ambiguous. Trimming cost V 1 base and J 7 bases, with 5 bases left between them. CDR3 length: 13 amino acids. DNA for the CDR3: TGTGCCAGCAGTTTAGGCGGCAATTCACCCCTCCACTTT. Encoded protein: CASSLGGNSPLHF.

J is TRBJ2-1 and V is TRBV7-6; possibly TRBD2 for D (6 bases). The CDR3 is 16 residues long. With 1 base removed from V and 8 bases from J, the gap between germline ends came to 18 bases. Germline-derived CDR1 and CDR2 are SGHVS and FNYEAQ. CDR3 DNA: TGTGCCAGCAGCTTAGAGCAAGGCGGGGTAGTTGATGAGCAGTTCTTC. Translated, it gives CASSLEQGGVVDEQFF.

The CDR3 reads CASSWDTSPWRSNQPQHF. The CDR3 DNA sequence: TGTGCCAGCAGCTGGGACACGTCCCCGTGGCGGAGCAATCAGCCCCAGCATTTT. J is TRBJ1-5 and V is TRBV5-6, with a weak D call TRBD1 (6 bases). Trimming pared 3 bases from V and 1 base from J, leaving 20 bases between. Germline V gene lookup returns CDR1 SGHDT and CDR2 YYEEEE. The CDR3 contains 18 residues.

V gene TRBV7-2 combines with J gene TRBJ1-5, with TRBD1 as a possible D gene (6 bases). This CDR3 region has 13 residues. V gave up 6 bases and J gave up 7 bases, with 13 bases separating them. CDR1 and CDR2 from the germline V gene are SGHTA and FQGNSA. The CDR3 protein is CASSRGAGQPQHF. The CDR3 bases are TGTGCCAGCAGTCGGGGGGCAGGGCAGCCCCAGCATTTT.

This rearrangement joins TRBV19 to TRBJ1-1, with D unclear. Trimming took off 6 bases at V and 0 bases at J, with 11 bases between the two ends. The length of the CDR3 is 14 residues. In germline, CDR1 is LNHDA, CDR2 SQIVND (reference sequence). CDR3 sequence (DNA): TGTGCCAGTAGAGATCGACACATGAACACTGAAGCTTTCTTT. Translated: CASRDRHMNTEAFF.

This clone was counted a single time. CDR3 amino acids: CASSLAGQGHGYTF. The CDR3, as DNA: TGTGCCAGCAGCTTAGCCGGGCAGGGGCACGGCTACACCTTC. V gene TRBV7-2 combines with J gene TRBJ1-2; D might be TRBD1 (6 bases). The germline gives CDR1 SGHTA, CDR2 FQGNSA. The V gene lost 0 bases and the J gene lost 8 bases, with 13 bases spanning the gap. The CDR3 covers 14 residues.

V usage is TRBV19 and J usage is TRBJ2-1, with 7 bases lining up with TRBD1. The CDR3 totals 14 residues. The germline V gene has CDR1 LNHDA and CDR2 SQIVND (reference sequence). J lost 8 bases, V lost 5 bases, and 9 bases had no gene match. In nucleotides, the CDR3 is TGTGCCAGTAGTCCCTTGGGACAGTGGGATGAGCAGTTCTTC. Translating it yields CASSPLGQWDEQFF.

Only one count was recorded for this clone. This chain connects TRBV6-5 to TRBJ2-7, with TRBD1 matching over 7 bases. CDR1 and CDR2 (germline): MNHEY, SVGAGI. The CDR3 contains 13 residues. The V and J ends lost 10 bases and 6 bases, in that order; junction bases with no gene match: 12. CDR3 nucleotides: TGTGCCACCCACAACCAGGGGGTCGGCGAGCAGTACTTC. It codes for CATHNQGVGEQYF.

The CDR3 DNA reads TGTGCCAGTAGTATTAATCAGGGATTGAACACTGAAGCTTTCTTT. Translating it yields CASSINQGLNTEAFF. V is TRBV19 and J is TRBJ1-1; the D gene is possibly TRBD1 (5 bases). V was cut by 3 bases and J by 0 bases, with 11 bases left in between. The length of the CDR3 is 15 residues. The germline V gene has CDR1 LNHDA and CDR2 SQIVND (reference sequence). The full variable domain, rest sourced from reference TRBV19 and TRBJ1-1, is DGGITQSPKYLFRKEGQNVTLSCEQNLNHDAMYWYRQDPGQGLRLIYYSQIVNDFQKGDIAEGYSVSREKKESFPLTVTSAQKNPTAFYLCASSINQGLNTEAFFGQGTRLTVV.

This chain links TRBV7-2 with TRBJ2-1, with D possibly matching TRBD2 (5 bases). Trimming pared 2 bases from V and 8 bases from J, leaving 10 bases between. Germline values: CDR1 SGHTA, CDR2 FQGNSA. This CDR3 is 13 amino acids long. Written as DNA, the CDR3 is TGTGCCAGCAGCTTAATACCGCGGGATGAGCAGTTCTTC. Encoded protein: CASSLIPRDEQFF.

Only one count was recorded for this clone. The chain has TRBV10-2 and TRBJ1-2, with TRBD1 as a possible D gene (5 bases). Germline V gene data show CDR1 as WSHSY and CDR2 as SAAADI. Between the trimmed V and J ends, which lost 2 bases and 7 bases, there was a span of 11 bases. The CDR3 is 13 amino acids. The CDR3 DNA reads as TGCGCCAGCAGTGAGGCGGGGGGTGGTGGCTACACCTTC. The encoded protein is CASSEAGGGGYTF.

This chain joins TRBV9 and TRBJ1-1; 10 positions match TRBD1. Germline-derived CDR1 and CDR2 are SGDLS and YYNGEE. The CDR3 has 14 residues. V shed 3 bases, J shed 3 bases, and the junction held 2 bases outside the gene matches. As DNA, the CDR3 is TGTGCCAGCAGCGGCGGACAGGGGGACACTGAAGCTTTCTTT. Its protein product is CASSGGQGDTEAFF. The full variable domain, rest sourced from reference TRBV9 and TRBJ1-1, is DSGVTQTPKHLITATGQRVTLRCSPRSGDLSVYWYQQSLDQGLQFLIQYYNGEERAKGNILERFSAQQFPDLHSELNLSSLELGDSALYFCASSGGQGDTEAFFGQGTRLTVV.

The chain employs TRBV6-5 and TRBJ1-1, with 8 bases fitting TRBD1. Germline CDR1 is MNHEY and CDR2 is SVGAGI. CDR3 length: 12 amino acids. V was pared by 6 bases and J by 10 bases, with 7 bases of the junction left unmatched. In DNA, the CDR3 is TGTGCCAGCAGCCAGGGGGCGCGGGGAGCTTTCTTT. It yields the protein CASSQGARGAFF.

This chain connects TRBV19 to TRBJ1-4, with D uncertain. The CDR3 covers 13 residues. From germline, CDR1 is LNHDA and CDR2 SQIVND (reference sequence). V was cut by 10 bases and J by 8 bases, with 17 bases left in between. CDR3 coding DNA: TGTGCCACTAACGATGGCCCGGGAGAAAAACTGTTTTTT. Its translation: CATNDGPGEKLFF.

DNA for the CDR3: TGTGCCACCAGCAGAGGGAGCGCTAACTATGGCTACACCTTC. Its protein product is CATSRGSANYGYTF. V gene TRBV15 combines with J gene TRBJ1-2; no clear D. CDR3 length equals 14 residues. V was pared by 1 base and J by 0 bases, with 6 bases between. Germline V CDR1 and CDR2: LNHNV, YYDKDF (reference sequence).

The genes are TRBV5-6 and TRBJ1-4; the D gene is possibly TRBD1 (5 bases). The CDR3 runs 14 residues. V was shortened by 4 bases and J by 8 bases, with 15 bases between the two germline ends. In germline, CDR1 is SGHDT, CDR2 YYEEEE. The CDR3 protein is CASSRLGGSEKLFF. The CDR3, as DNA: TGTGCCAGCAGCCGGCTCGGGGGATCCGAAAAACTGTTTTTT. The entire variable domain, with the rest obtained from reference TRBV5-6 and TRBJ1-4, is as follows: DAGVTQSPTHLIKTRGQQVTLRCSPKSGHDTVSWYQQALGQGPQFIFQYYEEEERQRGNFPDRFSGHQFPNYSSELNVNALLLGDSALYLCASSRLGGSEKLFFGSGTQLSVL.

This sequence joins TRBV21-1 and TRBJ1-3; TRBD1 was called by the table and not checked on the DNA. TRBV21-1 is noted as a pseudogene. This CDR3 comprises 19 residues. CDR3 in amino acids: CASSKGDRGVSNSGNTIYF. Written as DNA, the CDR3 is TGTGCCAGCAGCAAGGGGGACAGGGGGGTTTCGAACTCTGGAAACACCATATATTTT.

The chain employs TRBV6-6 and TRBJ2-1, with D possibly being TRBD2 (5 bases). V was trimmed by 2 bases and J by 6 bases, leaving 11 bases between them. This CDR3 is 14 amino acids long. Per germline, CDR1 MNHNY and CDR2 SVGAGI (reference sequence). CDR3: CASSYPRGANEQFF. DNA of the CDR3: TGTGCCAGCAGTTACCCCCGGGGAGCCAATGAGCAGTTCTTC.

V gene TRBV2 combines with J gene TRBJ1-5, with 7 bases identical to TRBD1. The CDR3 length is 14 residues. The J segment lost 6 bases and the V segment lost 4 bases, leaving 6 bases of the junction unmatched. CDR1 SNHLY and CDR2 FYNNEI come from the germline V gene. The CDR3 DNA reads TGTGCCAGCAGTGCTACAGGGGCAGGTCAGCCCCAGCATTTT. Translating gives CASSATGAGQPQHF.

In this sample, this clone turned up once. This chain uses TRBV28 with TRBJ1-2, with a possible D match to TRBD1 (5 bases). In germline, CDR1 is MDHEN, CDR2 SYDVKM. V lost 9 bases and J 5 bases, leaving 13 bases between the germline ends. The CDR3 has 12 residues. Here the CDR3 DNA reads TGTGCCAGTCAGGGCGTGGGGTATGGCTACACCTTC. Its protein is CASQGVGYGYTF.

J is TRBJ1-1 and V is TRBV12-3 or TRBV12-4; D gene unclear. The ends were cut back, 9 bases at V and 0 bases at J, with 11 bases in the middle. The CDR3 length is 13 residues. The CDR3 nucleotides read TGTGCCAGTTTAGCCCTAATGAACACTGAAGCTTTCTTT. Translation: CASLALMNTEAFF.